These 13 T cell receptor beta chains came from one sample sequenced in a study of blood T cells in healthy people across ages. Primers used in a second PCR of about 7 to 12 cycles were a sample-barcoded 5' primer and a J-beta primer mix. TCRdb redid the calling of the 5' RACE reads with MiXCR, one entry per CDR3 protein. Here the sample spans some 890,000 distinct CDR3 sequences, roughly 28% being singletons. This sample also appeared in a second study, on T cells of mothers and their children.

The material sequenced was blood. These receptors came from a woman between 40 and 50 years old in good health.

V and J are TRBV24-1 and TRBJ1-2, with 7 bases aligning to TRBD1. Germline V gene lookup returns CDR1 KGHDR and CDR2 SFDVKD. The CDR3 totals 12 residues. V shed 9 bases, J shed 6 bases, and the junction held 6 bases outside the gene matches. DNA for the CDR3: TGTGCCACCCAAGACAGGGAGGATGGCTACACCTTC. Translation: CATQDREDGYTF.

The CDR3 spells CSARGQYDYYEQYF. In DNA, the CDR3 is TGCAGTGCTAGAGGGCAGTACGATTACTACGAGCAGTACTTC. The chain couples TRBV20-1 to TRBJ2-7; D gene uncertain. Germline V gene sequence: CDR1 DFQATT, CDR2 SNEGSKA (reference sequence). This CDR3 has 14 amino acids. V lost 1 base and J 3 bases, leaving 13 bases between the germline ends.

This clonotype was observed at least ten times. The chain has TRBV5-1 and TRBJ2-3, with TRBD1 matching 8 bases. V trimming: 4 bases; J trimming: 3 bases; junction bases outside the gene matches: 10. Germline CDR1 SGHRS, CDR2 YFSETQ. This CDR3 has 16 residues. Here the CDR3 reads CASSPGTGGRTDTQYF. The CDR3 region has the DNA TGCGCCAGCAGCCCCGGGACAGGAGGGAGGACAGATACGCAGTATTTT.

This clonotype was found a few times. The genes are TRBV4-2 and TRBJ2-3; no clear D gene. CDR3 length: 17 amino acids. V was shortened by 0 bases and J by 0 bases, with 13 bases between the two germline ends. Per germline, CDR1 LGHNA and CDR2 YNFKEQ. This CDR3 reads CASSQDVVGPSTDTQYF. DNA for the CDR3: TGTGCCAGCAGCCAAGATGTCGTGGGCCCAAGCACAGATACGCAGTATTTT.

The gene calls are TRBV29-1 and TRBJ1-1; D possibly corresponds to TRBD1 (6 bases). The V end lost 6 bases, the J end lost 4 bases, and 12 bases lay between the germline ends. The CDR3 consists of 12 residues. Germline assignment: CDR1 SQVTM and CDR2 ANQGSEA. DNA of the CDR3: TGCAGCGTGGGACATCAGGGCACTGAAGCTTTCTTT. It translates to CSVGHQGTEAFF. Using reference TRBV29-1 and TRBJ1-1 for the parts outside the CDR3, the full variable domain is SAVISQKPSRDICQRGTSLTIQCQVDSQVTMMFWYRQQPGQSLTLIATANQGSEATYESGFVIDKFPISRPNLTFSTLTVSNMSPEDSSIYLCSVGHQGTEAFFGQGTRLTVV.

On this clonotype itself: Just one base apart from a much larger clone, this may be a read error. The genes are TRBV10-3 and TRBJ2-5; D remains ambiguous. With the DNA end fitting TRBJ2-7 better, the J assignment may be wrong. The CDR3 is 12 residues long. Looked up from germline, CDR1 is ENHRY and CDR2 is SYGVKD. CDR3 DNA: TGTGCCATCAAGGCAGCACTAAACGAGCAGTACTTC. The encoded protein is CAIKAALNEQYF.

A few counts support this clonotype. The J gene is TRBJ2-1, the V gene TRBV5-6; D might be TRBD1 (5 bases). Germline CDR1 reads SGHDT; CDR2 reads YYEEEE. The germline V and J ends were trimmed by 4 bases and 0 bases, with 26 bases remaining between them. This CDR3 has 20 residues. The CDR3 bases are TGTGCCAGCAGCCAGACTCTTAAACTCACGACAGATTCCTCCTACAATGAGCAGTTCTTC. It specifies CASSQTLKLTTDSSYNEQFF.

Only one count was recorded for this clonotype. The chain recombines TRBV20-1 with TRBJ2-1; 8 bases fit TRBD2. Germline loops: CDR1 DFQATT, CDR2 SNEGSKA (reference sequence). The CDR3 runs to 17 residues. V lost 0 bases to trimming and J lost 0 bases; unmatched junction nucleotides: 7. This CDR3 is CSARDWTSLSSYNEQFF. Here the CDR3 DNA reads TGCAGTGCTAGAGATTGGACTAGCCTAAGCTCCTACAATGAGCAGTTCTTC.

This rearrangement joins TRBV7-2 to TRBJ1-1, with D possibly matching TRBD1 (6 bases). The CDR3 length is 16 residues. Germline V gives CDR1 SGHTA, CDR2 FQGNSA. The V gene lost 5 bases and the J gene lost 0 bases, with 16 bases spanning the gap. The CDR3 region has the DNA TGTGCCAGCAGCGCCCTGGGGGGGCATTTGAACACTGAAGCTTTCTTT. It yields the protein CASSALGGHLNTEAFF.

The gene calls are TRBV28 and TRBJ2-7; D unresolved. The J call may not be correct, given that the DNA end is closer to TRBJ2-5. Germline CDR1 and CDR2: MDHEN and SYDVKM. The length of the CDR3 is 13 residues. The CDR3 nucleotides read TGTGCCAGCACCGCTGGAGCACCAGAGACCCAGTACTTC. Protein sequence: CASTAGAPETQYF.

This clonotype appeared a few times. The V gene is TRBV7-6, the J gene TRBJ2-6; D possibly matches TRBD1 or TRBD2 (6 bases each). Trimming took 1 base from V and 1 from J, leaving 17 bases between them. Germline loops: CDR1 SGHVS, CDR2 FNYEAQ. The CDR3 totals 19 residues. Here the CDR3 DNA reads TGTGCCAGCAGCTTAGTGGGGGCAGGGACTTTTTCTGGGGCCAACGTCCTGACTTTC. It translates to CASSLVGAGTFSGANVLTF.

CDR3 in DNA: TGTGCCAGCAGTAGACTAGCGGGGGGAACAAGCGGATACAATGAGCAGTTCTTC. This translates into CASSRLAGGTSGYNEQFF. The rearrangement links TRBV6-1 to TRBJ2-1; the match to TRBD2 covers 13 bases. Germline assignment: CDR1 MNHNS and CDR2 SASEGT. CDR3 length: 18 amino acids. The ends lost 5 bases at V and 4 bases at J; junction bases unmatched: 11.

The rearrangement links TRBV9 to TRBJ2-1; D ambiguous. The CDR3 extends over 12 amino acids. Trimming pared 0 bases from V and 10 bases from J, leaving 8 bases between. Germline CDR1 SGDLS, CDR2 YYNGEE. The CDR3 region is CASSVGMGEQFF. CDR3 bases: TGTGCCAGCAGCGTAGGAATGGGCGAGCAGTTCTTC.